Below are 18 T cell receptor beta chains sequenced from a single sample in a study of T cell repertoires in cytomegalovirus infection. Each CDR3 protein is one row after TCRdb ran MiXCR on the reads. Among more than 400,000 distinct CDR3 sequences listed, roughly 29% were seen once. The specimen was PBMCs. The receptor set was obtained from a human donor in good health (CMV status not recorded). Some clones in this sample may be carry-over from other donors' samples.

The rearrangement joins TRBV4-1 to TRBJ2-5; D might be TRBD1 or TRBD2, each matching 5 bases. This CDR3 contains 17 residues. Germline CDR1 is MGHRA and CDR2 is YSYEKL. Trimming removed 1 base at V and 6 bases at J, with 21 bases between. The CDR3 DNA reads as TGCGCCAGCAGCCAAGCGAATGGTGCTGGGGCGGGTAAGACCCAGTACTTC. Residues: CASSQANGAGAGKTQYF.

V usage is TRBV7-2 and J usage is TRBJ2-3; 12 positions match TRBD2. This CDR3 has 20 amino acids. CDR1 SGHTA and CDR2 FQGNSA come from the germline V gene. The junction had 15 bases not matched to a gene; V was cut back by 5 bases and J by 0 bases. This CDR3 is CASSRVGLAGIYHSTDTQYF. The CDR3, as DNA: TGTGCCAGCAGCCGAGTAGGACTAGCGGGGATCTACCATAGCACAGATACGCAGTATTTT.

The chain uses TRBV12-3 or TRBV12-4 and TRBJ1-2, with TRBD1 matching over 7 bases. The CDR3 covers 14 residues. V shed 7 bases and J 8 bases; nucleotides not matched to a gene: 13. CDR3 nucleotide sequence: TGTGCCAGCACCGGCGTACAGGGGTCGTGGGGCTACACCTTC. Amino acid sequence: CASTGVQGSWGYTF.

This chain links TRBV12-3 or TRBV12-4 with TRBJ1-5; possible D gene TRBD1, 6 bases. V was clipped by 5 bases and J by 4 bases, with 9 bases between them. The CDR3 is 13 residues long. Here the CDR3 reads CASSDTGNQPQHF. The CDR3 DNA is TGTGCCAGCAGTGATACAGGGAATCAGCCCCAGCATTTT.

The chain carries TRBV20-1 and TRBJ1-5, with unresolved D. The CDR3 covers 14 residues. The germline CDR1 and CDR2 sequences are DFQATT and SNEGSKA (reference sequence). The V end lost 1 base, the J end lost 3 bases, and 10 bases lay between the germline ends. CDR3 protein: CSARGLSFNQPQHF. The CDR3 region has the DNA TGCAGTGCTAGAGGTCTATCTTTCAATCAGCCCCAGCATTTT.

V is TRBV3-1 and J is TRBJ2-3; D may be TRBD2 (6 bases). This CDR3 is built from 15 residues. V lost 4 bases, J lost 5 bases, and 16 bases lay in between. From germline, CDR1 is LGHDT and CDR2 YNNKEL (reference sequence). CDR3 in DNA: TGTGCCAGCAGCCCGCGGGACTTTCCGCGAGATACGCAGTATTTT. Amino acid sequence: CASSPRDFPRDTQYF.

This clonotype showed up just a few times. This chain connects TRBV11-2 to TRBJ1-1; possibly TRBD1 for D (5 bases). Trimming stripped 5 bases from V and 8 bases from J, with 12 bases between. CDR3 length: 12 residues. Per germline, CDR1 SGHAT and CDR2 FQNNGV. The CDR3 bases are TGTGCCAGCAGCCGACAGTTTGGAGAAGCTTTCTTT. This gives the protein CASSRQFGEAFF.

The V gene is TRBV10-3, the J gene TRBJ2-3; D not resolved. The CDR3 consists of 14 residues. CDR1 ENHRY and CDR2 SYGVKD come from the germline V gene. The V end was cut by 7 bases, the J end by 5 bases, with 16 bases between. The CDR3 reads CAIKSRSAQDTQYF. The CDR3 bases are TGTGCCATCAAGTCCCGTTCCGCACAAGATACGCAGTATTTT.

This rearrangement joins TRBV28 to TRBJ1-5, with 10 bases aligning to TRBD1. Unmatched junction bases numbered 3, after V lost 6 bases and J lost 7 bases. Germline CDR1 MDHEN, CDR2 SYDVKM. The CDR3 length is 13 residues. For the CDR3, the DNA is TGTGCCAGCAGGACAGGGGGCATGCAGCCCCAGCATTTT. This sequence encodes CASRTGGMQPQHF.

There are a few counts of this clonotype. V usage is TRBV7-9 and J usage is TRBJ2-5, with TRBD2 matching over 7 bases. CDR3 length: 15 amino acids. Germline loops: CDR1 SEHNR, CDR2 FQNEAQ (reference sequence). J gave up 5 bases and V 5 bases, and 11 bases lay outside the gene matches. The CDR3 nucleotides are TGTGCCAGCAGCCGAAAGCGGGATAGGTTGGAGACCCAGTACTTC. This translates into CASSRKRDRLETQYF.

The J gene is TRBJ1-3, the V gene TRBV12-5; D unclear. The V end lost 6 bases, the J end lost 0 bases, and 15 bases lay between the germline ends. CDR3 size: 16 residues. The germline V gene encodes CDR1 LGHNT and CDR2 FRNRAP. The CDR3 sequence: CASGPLGRSSGNTIYF. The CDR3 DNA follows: TGTGCTAGTGGCCCCCTGGGGAGAAGCTCTGGAAACACCATATATTTT.

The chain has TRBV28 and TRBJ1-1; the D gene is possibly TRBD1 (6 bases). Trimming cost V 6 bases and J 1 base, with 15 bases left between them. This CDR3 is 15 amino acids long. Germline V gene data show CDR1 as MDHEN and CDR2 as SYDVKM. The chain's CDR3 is CASRLPGAKNTEAFF. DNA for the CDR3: TGTGCCAGCAGGTTACCGGGGGCAAAGAACACTGAAGCTTTCTTT.

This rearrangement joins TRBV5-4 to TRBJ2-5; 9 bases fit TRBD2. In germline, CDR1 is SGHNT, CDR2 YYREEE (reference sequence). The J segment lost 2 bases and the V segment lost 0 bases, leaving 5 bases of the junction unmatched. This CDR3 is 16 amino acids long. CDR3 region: CASSLGSSGVQETQYF. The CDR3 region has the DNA TGTGCCAGCAGCTTGGGGTCTAGCGGGGTACAAGAGACCCAGTACTTC.

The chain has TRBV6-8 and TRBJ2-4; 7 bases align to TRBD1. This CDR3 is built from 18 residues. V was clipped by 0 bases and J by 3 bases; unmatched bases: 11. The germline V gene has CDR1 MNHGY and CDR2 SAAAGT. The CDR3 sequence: CASSYSFPTGVGKNIQYF. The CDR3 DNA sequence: TGTGCCAGCAGTTACTCCTTCCCCACAGGGGTTGGCAAAAACATTCAGTACTTC.

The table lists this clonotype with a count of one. The CDR3 protein is CASSPLNTPKQETQYF. Here the CDR3 DNA reads TGTGCCAGCTCACCACTAAATACCCCCAAACAAGAGACCCAGTACTTC. The rearrangement uses TRBV18 and TRBJ2-5; D remains unclear. Germline-derived CDR1 and CDR2 are KGHSH and LQKENI. This CDR3 is built from 16 residues. V was trimmed by 1 base and J by 2 bases, leaving 14 bases between them.

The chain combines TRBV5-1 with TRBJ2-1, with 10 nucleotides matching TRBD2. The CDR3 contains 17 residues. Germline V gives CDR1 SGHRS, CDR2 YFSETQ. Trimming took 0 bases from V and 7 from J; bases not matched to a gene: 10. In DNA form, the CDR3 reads TGCGCCAGCAGCTTGGAGGGGTCTAGCGGGAGTATTAATGAGCAGTTCTTC. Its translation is CASSLEGSSGSINEQFF.

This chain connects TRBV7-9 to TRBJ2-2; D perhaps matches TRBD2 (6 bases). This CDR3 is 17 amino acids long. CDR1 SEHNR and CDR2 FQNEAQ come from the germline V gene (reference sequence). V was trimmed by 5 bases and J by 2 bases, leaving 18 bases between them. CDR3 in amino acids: CASSQTRSSGNTGELFF. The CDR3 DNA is TGTGCCAGCAGCCAAACCCGGAGTAGCGGTAACACCGGGGAGCTGTTTTTT.

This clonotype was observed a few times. The CDR3 coding sequence is TGTGCCAGTAGTATAAACTCATTGGAATACAATGAGCAGTTCTTC. This translates into CASSINSLEYNEQFF. This sequence joins TRBV19 and TRBJ2-1; the D is unclear. The germline V and J ends were trimmed by 2 bases and 4 bases, with 12 bases remaining between them. This CDR3 is built from 15 residues. Germline loops: CDR1 LNHDA, CDR2 SQIVND (reference sequence).